This TCR beta chain originates from a study of Ad26.COV2.S vaccination and SARS-CoV-2 variants. This clone was observed a single time. Method: immunoSEQ multiplex PCR; TCRdb's copy keeps in-frame clones and lacks some. In the table there are around 250,000 clones, around 88% of which are singletons. Noted treatment: roughly 20 received Ad26.COV2.S at low or high dose, single or two shots; a few received placebo; per-sample allocation not given. After the first vaccine or placebo injection, samples were drawn on day 63. This CDR3 region has 11 residues. V was clipped by 12 bases and J by 0 bases, with 6 bases between them. Germline CDR1 KGHDR, CDR2 SFDVKD.

The chain has TRBV24-1 and TRBJ2-3; D gene ambiguous. The sequence derives from a person between 18 and 65 years old who received the Ad26.COV2.S COVID-19 vaccine or a placebo. The input for sequencing was peripheral blood, taken in a trial of Ad26.COV2.S vaccine versus placebo. Here the CDR3 reads CAAVSTDTQYF. In DNA form, the CDR3 reads TGTGCCGCTGTCAGCACAGATACGCAGTATTTT.